A single T cell receptor (beta chain) is shown here with its context. Its cognate antigen is unknown. PCR primers comprised 60 Vbeta and 13 Jbeta primers. In the authors' workflow: It was a later analysis that counted 75 million to 90 million unique TCR beta chains, of which around 11 million were shared. The assay was immunoSEQ multiplex PCR, and TCRdb's table has in-frame clones only and misses some. D and trimming come from the DNA, and the V and J calls and clone size come from that table. There are 150,000 to 200,000 clones in the sample; around 81% occur only once, and under 2.5% lies in the top ten. V was pared by 0 bases and J by 3 bases, with 7 bases between. The CDR3 extends over 14 amino acids. CDR1 and CDR2 (germline): LGHNA, YSLEER. The record originates from a study of cytomegalovirus exposure and HLA in healthy donors. General observations from the study: As a later analysis revealed, most CMV-associated TCR beta chains appeared HLA-restricted. Most likely, a cluster of highly shared sequence variants arose as a sequencing artifact.

V usage is TRBV4-3 and J usage is TRBJ2-3; D unresolved. This clonotype was sampled from a woman in her thirties in good health and CMV-seronegative. Sample: PBMCs. The DNA for the CDR3 is TGCGCCAGCAGCCAAGAACGCCAGACAGATACGCAGTATTTT. Translation: CASSQERQTDTQYF.